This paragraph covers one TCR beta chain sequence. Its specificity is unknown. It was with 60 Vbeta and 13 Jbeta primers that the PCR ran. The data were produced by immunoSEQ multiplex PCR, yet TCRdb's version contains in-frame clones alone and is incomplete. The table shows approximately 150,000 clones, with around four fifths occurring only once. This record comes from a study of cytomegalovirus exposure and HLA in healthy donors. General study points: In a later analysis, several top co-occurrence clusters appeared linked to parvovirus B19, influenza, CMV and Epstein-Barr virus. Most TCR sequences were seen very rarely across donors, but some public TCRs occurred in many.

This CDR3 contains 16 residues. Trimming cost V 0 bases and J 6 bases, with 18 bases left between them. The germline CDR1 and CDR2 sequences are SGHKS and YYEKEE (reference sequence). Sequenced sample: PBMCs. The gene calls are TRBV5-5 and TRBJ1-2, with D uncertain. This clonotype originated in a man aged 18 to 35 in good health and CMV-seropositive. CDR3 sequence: CASSLALLVSLHGYTF. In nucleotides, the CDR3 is TGTGCCAGCAGCTTGGCGCTGTTAGTATCCCTACATGGCTACACCTTC. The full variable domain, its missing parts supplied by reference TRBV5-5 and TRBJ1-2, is DAGVTQSPTHLIKTRGQQVTLRCSPISGHKSVSWYQQVLGQGPQFIFQYYEKEERGRGNFPDRFSARQFPNYSSELNVNALLLGDSALYLCASSLALLVSLHGYTFGSGTRLTVV.